These 27 T cell receptor beta chains were sequenced from one sample in a study of graft-versus-host responses after intestinal transplantation (TCRdb year 2021). What these receptors recognize is not known. The sample's time point label is to be understood as: cells obtained before transplantation from donor or recipient. The method was the immunoSEQ multiplex PCR assay. Drawn from immuneACCESS, this table holds only the in-frame rearrangements with V and J called that TCRdb kept. Clones are partly lost; checked studies trace under half to an unresolved V gene and leave the rest unexplained. The sample records 90,000 to 150,000 clones, roughly 96% of which are singletons. The ten largest clones add up to 2.5% to 3.5% of the sample. The sequenced sample was unstimulated CD8+ T cells sorted from spleen or lymph node cells, obtained before intestinal transplant. The receptors were sampled from a human donor who received an intestinal transplant.

The V gene is TRBV7-9, the J gene TRBJ2-7; D uncertain. V lost 4 bases and J lost 1, with 17 bases in between. The CDR3 consists of 16 residues. Germline V gene sequence: CDR1 SEHNR, CDR2 FQNEAQ (reference sequence). The chain's CDR3 is CASSSPIRKLSYEQYF. CDR3 sequence (DNA): TGTGCCAGCAGCTCCCCCATAAGAAAGTTGTCCTACGAGCAGTACTTC.

J is TRBJ2-3 and V is TRBV27; D gene unclear. With 6 bases removed from V and 2 bases from J, the gap between germline ends came to 15 bases. CDR3 size: 15 residues. Germline values: CDR1 MNHEY, CDR2 SMNVEV (reference sequence). In nucleotides, the CDR3 is TGTGCCAGCAGCCTACTCAAGGGCGACACAGATACGCAGTATTTT. Translated: CASSLLKGDTDTQYF.

The chain carries TRBV4-3 and TRBJ2-7; 10 bases agree with TRBD2. V dropped 0 bases and J dropped 4; count of bases not matched to a gene: 6. This CDR3 region has 16 residues. Looked up from germline, CDR1 is LGHNA and CDR2 is YSLEER. The CDR3 DNA sequence: TGCGCCAGCAGCCAAGATTCAGGACTAGCGGAATACGAGCAGTACTTC. Translation gives CASSQDSGLAEYEQYF.

DNA for the CDR3: TGTGCCAGCGAAGGAACCGGACTAGCGCCTACGGACGAGCAGTACTTC. The encoded protein is CASEGTGLAPTDEQYF. The V gene is TRBV28, the J gene TRBJ2-7; 9 bases map to TRBD2. Unmatched junction bases numbered 16, after V lost 8 bases and J lost 5 bases. Germline V gene lookup returns CDR1 MDHEN and CDR2 SYDVKM. The length of the CDR3 is 16 residues.

This chain joins TRBV4-3 and TRBJ1-5; 8 bases agree with TRBD1. Germline V gene data show CDR1 as LGHNA and CDR2 as YSLEER. J was trimmed by 7 bases and V by 0 bases; bases with no gene match: 8. This CDR3 has 16 amino acids. DNA for the CDR3: TGCGCCAGCAGCCAAGATCGCGGACAGGGTGGGCAGCCCCAGCATTTT. Its translation: CASSQDRGQGGQPQHF.

The chain uses TRBV15 and TRBJ1-1, with D perhaps matching TRBD1 (5 bases). The CDR3 contains 14 residues. The V end was cut by 5 bases, the J end by 5 bases, with 15 bases between. CDR1 and CDR2 from the germline V gene are LNHNV and YYDKDF (reference sequence). CDR3 sequence reads: CATSSRGLSTEAFF. The CDR3 coding sequence is TGTGCCACCAGCTCTAGGGGATTATCGACTGAAGCTTTCTTT.

The V and J genes are TRBV4-2 and TRBJ2-7; D gene uncertain. This CDR3 has 13 amino acids. Between the trimmed V and J ends, which lost 1 base and 2 bases, there was a span of 6 bases. CDR1 LGHNA and CDR2 YNFKEQ come from the germline V gene. The CDR3 loop is CASSQGVTYEQYF. For the CDR3, the DNA is TGTGCCAGCAGCCAAGGAGTCACCTACGAGCAGTACTTC.

The chain recombines TRBV5-5 with TRBJ1-4; possibly TRBD1 for D (5 bases). Trimming left V 6 bases short and J 6 bases short, with 21 bases between. This CDR3 is 16 amino acids long. Germline-derived CDR1 and CDR2 are SGHKS and YYEKEE (reference sequence). The CDR3 nucleotides are TGTGCCAGCACCTCTTTAGGGGCGCGAAAAGATGAAAAACTGTTTTTT. This gives the protein CASTSLGARKDEKLFF.

The chain links TRBV27 to TRBJ1-5; D unresolved. CDR3 length equals 14 residues. V was pared by 3 bases and J by 8 bases, with 14 bases between. Germline CDR1 reads MNHEY; CDR2 reads SMNVEV (reference sequence). The CDR3: CASSLRWETEPQHF. Here the CDR3 DNA reads TGTGCCAGCAGTTTGAGGTGGGAGACCGAGCCCCAGCATTTT.

The chain employs TRBV4-2 and TRBJ2-5; 10 bases line up with TRBD2. The J call is in doubt because the DNA end fits TRBJ2-7 better. Germline CDR1 and CDR2: LGHNA and YNFKEQ. The CDR3 extends over 15 amino acids. Here the CDR3 DNA reads TGTGCCAGCAGCCAAGATCTAGCGGGAGTAAACGAGCAGTACTTC. Protein sequence: CASSQDLAGVNEQYF.

Points on this clone: This specimen includes other DNA sequences encoding the same CDR3. The rearrangement joins TRBV9 to TRBJ2-2; D is uncertain. Germline values: CDR1 SGDLS, CDR2 YYNGEE. The CDR3 extends over 13 amino acids. V was clipped by 2 bases and J by 4 bases, with 6 bases between them. The CDR3 DNA sequence: TGTGCCAGCAGCGTGGACGGCACCGGGGAGCTGTTTTTT. Its translation: CASSVDGTGELFF.

The V and J genes are TRBV5-8 and TRBJ2-7; the match to TRBD1 covers 8 bases. The CDR3 loop spans 18 amino acids. Germline V gene sequence: CDR1 SGHTS, CDR2 YDEGEE. Germline trimming cut 0 bases from V and 0 bases from J; bases unmatched to any gene: 11. CDR3 coding DNA: TGTGCCAGCAGCTTGGTGGGCCAGGGGGCCGGGGGCTCCTACGAGCAGTACTTC. Encoded protein: CASSLVGQGAGGSYEQYF.

This clone was observed a few times. The CDR3 coding sequence is TGCGCCAGCAGCCGGGAGGGGCGGGATGTACCCTACGAGCAGTACTTC. It is translated as CASSREGRDVPYEQYF. The chain combines TRBV4-1 with TRBJ2-7; 7 bases line up with TRBD2. The CDR3 runs 16 residues. The germline gives CDR1 MGHRA, CDR2 YSYEKL. Trimming removed 4 bases from V and 2 bases from J; junction bases left unmatched: 11.

The chain uses TRBV4-3 and TRBJ1-2; perhaps TRBD1 as D (6 bases). CDR3 length: 13 amino acids. Trimming cost V 1 base and J 6 bases, with 9 bases left between them. Per germline, CDR1 LGHNA and CDR2 YSLEER. The CDR3 protein is CASSQGSGDGYTF. The CDR3, as DNA: TGCGCCAGCAGCCAAGGATCAGGGGATGGCTACACCTTC.

This chain joins TRBV15 and TRBJ1-1; D is uncertain. Germline V gives CDR1 LNHNV, CDR2 YYDKDF (reference sequence). Trimming took off 0 bases at V and 6 bases at J, with 11 bases between the two ends. The CDR3 covers 14 residues. The CDR3: CATSRDWGSPEAFF. The CDR3 DNA is TGTGCCACCAGCAGAGATTGGGGAAGCCCTGAAGCTTTCTTT.

With respect to this clone: The sample contains more than one DNA sequence encoding this CDR3. This chain joins TRBV10-3 and TRBJ1-2; D is perhaps TRBD1 (6 bases). The V and J ends lost 7 bases and 6 bases respectively, with 21 bases between them. Germline V CDR1 and CDR2: ENHRY, SYGVKD. The CDR3 has 15 residues. DNA for the CDR3: TGTGCCATCACTCGCGGCGGGGGGCAGGGGAATGGCTACACCTTC. Its protein product is CAITRGGGQGNGYTF.

This clone was counted a single time. The V call is TRBV5-1, the J call TRBJ2-7; 7 nucleotides line up with TRBD2. The junction had 13 bases not matched to a gene; V was cut back by 7 bases and J by 3 bases. Germline values: CDR1 SGHRS, CDR2 YFSETQ. The CDR3 extends over 15 amino acids. DNA for the CDR3: TGCGCCAGCGGCCCGGGACTACCCTCCTACTACGAGCAGTACTTC. It is translated as CASGPGLPSYYEQYF. The full variable domain, in which reference TRBV5-1 and TRBJ2-7 provide the parts outside the CDR3, is KAGVTQTPRYLIKTRGQQVTLSCSPISGHRSVSWYQQTPGQGLQFLFEYFSETQRNKGNFPGRFSGRQFSNSRSEMNVSTLELGDSALYLCASGPGLPSYYEQYFGPGTRLTVT.

This sequence joins TRBV9 and TRBJ2-7; D is uncertain. The CDR3 contains 15 residues. Looked up from germline, CDR1 is SGDLS and CDR2 is YYNGEE. Trimming removed 0 bases from V and 2 bases from J, with 12 bases in between. The CDR3 spells CASSVGADGTYEQYF. The CDR3 DNA sequence: TGTGCCAGCAGCGTAGGGGCAGATGGAACCTACGAGCAGTACTTC. The whole variable domain, filled in from reference TRBV9 and TRBJ2-7, reads DSGVTQTPKHLITATGQRVTLRCSPRSGDLSVYWYQQSLDQGLQFLIQYYNGEERAKGNILERFSAQQFPDLHSELNLSSLELGDSALYFCASSVGADGTYEQYFGPGTRLTVT.

In this sample, this clone turned up once. This chain uses TRBV7-3 with TRBJ1-2; 7 bases are a match to TRBD1. V shed 5 bases, J shed 5 bases, and the junction held 14 bases outside the gene matches. CDR3 size: 16 residues. Germline V lookup: CDR1 SGHTA, CDR2 FQGTGA. The CDR3 DNA reads as TGTGCCAGCAGCCCAGAGCCTACAGGGGATTGGTATGGCTACACCTTC. Amino acid sequence: CASSPEPTGDWYGYTF.

The V and J genes are TRBV29-1 and TRBJ2-3; 12 nucleotides line up with TRBD2. CDR3 length: 19 residues. V trimming: 1 base; J trimming: 0 bases; junction bases outside the gene matches: 11. Germline V lookup: CDR1 SQVTM, CDR2 ANQGSEA. Here the CDR3 DNA reads TGCAGCGTTGAAGTGGGGGACCCGGGGACTAGCGGGAGCACAGATACGCAGTATTTT. As protein: CSVEVGDPGTSGSTDTQYF.

The chain has TRBV6-6 and TRBJ2-1, with 7 bases aligning to TRBD2. The CDR3 is made up of 15 amino acids. Looked up from germline, CDR1 is MNHNY and CDR2 is SVGAGI (reference sequence). Unmatched junction bases numbered 8, after V lost 4 bases and J lost 5 bases. The CDR3: CASSSLAKTDNEQFF. CDR3 coding DNA: TGTGCCAGCAGTTCACTAGCGAAAACTGACAATGAGCAGTTCTTC.

This chain joins TRBV27 and TRBJ2-7, with 8 positions matching TRBD2. CDR3 size: 14 residues. CDR1 is MNHEY and CDR2 is SMNVEV in the germline V gene (reference sequence). The V segment lost 7 bases and the J segment 1 base; nucleotides outside the gene matches: 6. The CDR3 spells CASTLIAGSYEQYF. DNA of the CDR3: TGTGCCAGCACCCTCATAGCGGGGTCCTACGAGCAGTACTTC.

The J gene is TRBJ2-7, the V gene TRBV27; D remains unclear. Trimming stripped 8 bases from V and 3 bases from J, with 14 bases between. The CDR3 consists of 13 residues. Germline CDR1 is MNHEY and CDR2 is SMNVEV (reference sequence). CDR3 loop: CASRPSILYEQYF. The CDR3 DNA reads TGTGCCAGCCGCCCATCCATCCTCTACGAGCAGTACTTC.

The chain employs TRBV28 and TRBJ2-1; no clear D gene. The V end was cut by 7 bases, the J end by 6 bases, with 19 bases between. The CDR3 is 15 residues long. Germline V CDR1 and CDR2: MDHEN, SYDVKM. The DNA of the CDR3 is TGTGCCAGCACTTCTGACTCGCTACTCTTCAATGAGCAGTTCTTC. This gives the protein CASTSDSLLFNEQFF.

This clone was detected only once. The chain links TRBV6-1 to TRBJ2-1; 7 positions agree with TRBD1. Germline V CDR1 and CDR2: MNHNS, SASEGT. With V trimmed by 4 bases and J by 2 bases, 8 bases remained unmatched. The CDR3 extends over 16 amino acids. The DNA for the CDR3 is TGTGCCAGCAGTGGATTGACAGGGAACCCCTACAATGAGCAGTTCTTC. This encodes CASSGLTGNPYNEQFF.

V gene TRBV28 combines with J gene TRBJ1-1, with 8 nucleotides matching TRBD1. Per the germline V gene, CDR1 is MDHEN and CDR2 is SYDVKM. V trimming: 1 base; J trimming: 4 bases; junction bases outside the gene matches: 5. The CDR3 extends over 15 amino acids. CDR3 nucleotides: TGTGCCAGCAGTTTATTAACAGGGGGAAGCACTGAAGCTTTCTTT. It translates to CASSLLTGGSTEAFF.

The chain uses TRBV5-5 and TRBJ1-5; no definite D call. With 5 bases removed from V and 5 bases from J, the gap between germline ends came to 14 bases. Germline values: CDR1 SGHKS, CDR2 YYEKEE (reference sequence). The CDR3 sequence is 14 residues long. CDR3 DNA: TGTGCCAGCAGTCTTCATCGTCAGGATCAGCCCCAGCATTTT. Protein sequence: CASSLHRQDQPQHF.